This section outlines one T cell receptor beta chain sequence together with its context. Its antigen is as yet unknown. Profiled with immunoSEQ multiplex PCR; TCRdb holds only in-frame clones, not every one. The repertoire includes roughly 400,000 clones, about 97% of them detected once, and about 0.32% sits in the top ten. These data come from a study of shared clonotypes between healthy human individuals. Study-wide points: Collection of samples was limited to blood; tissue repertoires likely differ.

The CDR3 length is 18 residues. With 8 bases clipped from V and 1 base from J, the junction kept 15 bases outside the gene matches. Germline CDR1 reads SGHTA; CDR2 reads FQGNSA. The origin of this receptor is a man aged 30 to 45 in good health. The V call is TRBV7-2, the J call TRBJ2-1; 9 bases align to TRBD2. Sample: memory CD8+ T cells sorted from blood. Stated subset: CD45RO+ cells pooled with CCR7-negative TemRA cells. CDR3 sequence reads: CASESGRSFLISYNEQFF. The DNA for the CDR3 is TGTGCCAGCGAGAGCGGGAGGTCCTTTTTAATTTCCTACAATGAGCAGTTCTTC.